This TCR beta chain came from a study of cytomegalovirus exposure and HLA in healthy donors. Study-wide background: Most donors, 80% to 90% of a few hundred genotyped, fell in the Caucasian-associated ancestry cluster.

Regarding the study as a whole: TCR beta V segments were, for the most part, productive about 87% or about 30% of the time in an earlier analysis. With high specificity and sensitivity, the classifier reportedly diagnosed cytomegalovirus status.

Primers for the PCR totalled 60 Vbeta and 13 Jbeta. The assay was immunoSEQ multiplex PCR, and TCRdb's table has in-frame clones only and misses some. Here the sample spans some 140,000 clones, around 80% being singletons. Healthy individuals who donated bone marrow served as the donors. Trimming removed 0 bases from V and 5 bases from J; junction bases left unmatched: 8. CDR1 is SGHRS, CDR2 YFSETQ, per germline. The CDR3 has 15 amino acids. In the case of this clone: Its matching antigen is unknown.

The J gene is TRBJ2-7, the V gene TRBV5-1; 7 bases line up with TRBD2. The specimen sequenced was PBMCs. The sequence was obtained from a man in his forties in good health and CMV-seropositive. DNA of the CDR3: TGCGCCAGCAGCTTGGCCTTGGGAGGGAGCAACGAGCAGTACTTC. As protein: CASSLALGGSNEQYF.